The 18 T cell receptor beta chains below come from one sample, sequenced in a study of T cell repertoires in cytomegalovirus infection. Their antigens remain unidentified. TCRdb independently ran MiXCR on the reads; one entry per CDR3 protein. The sample lists approximately 350,000 distinct CDR3 sequences, roughly 36% occurring once. The input for sequencing was cultured PBMCs, taken from culture after CMV antigen stimulation. These receptors were obtained from a human donor in good health (CMV status not recorded). Some clones in this sample may be carry-over from other donors' samples.

A few counts support this clonotype. V usage is TRBV24-1 and J usage is TRBJ2-3, with D possibly matching TRBD1 (6 bases). This CDR3 region has 16 residues. The ends were cut back, 2 bases at V and 0 bases at J, with 11 bases in the middle. Germline V gene lookup returns CDR1 KGHDR and CDR2 SFDVKD. The CDR3 loop is CATSDYGTPSTDTQYF. The CDR3 DNA follows: TGTGCCACCAGTGATTACGGGACACCGAGCACAGATACGCAGTATTTT.

This clonotype was detected only a few times. Here the CDR3 reads CASRPSNGENTQYF. The CDR3 coding sequence is TGTGCCAGCAGACCATCTAATGGAGAAAATACGCAGTATTTT. The chain couples TRBV6-2 or TRBV6-3 to TRBJ2-3; D gene unclear. V lost 6 bases and J 7 bases, leaving 17 bases between the germline ends. The CDR3 covers 14 residues. Germline values: CDR1 MNHEY, CDR2 SVGEGT.

The chain links TRBV4-3 to TRBJ2-2; D perhaps matches TRBD2 (6 bases). Trimming cost V 4 bases and J 1 base, with 16 bases left between them. CDR3 length equals 17 residues. Germline loops: CDR1 LGHNA, CDR2 YSLEER. CDR3 in DNA: TGCGCCAGCAGCCCGAACGTGCGGGATCAGAACACCGGGGAGCTGTTTTTT. Amino acids: CASSPNVRDQNTGELFF.

CDR3 sequence reads: CASSLMGTGSNQPQHF. The CDR3 DNA reads as TGTGCCAGCAGTTTAATGGGGACAGGGAGCAATCAGCCCCAGCATTTT. The rearrangement uses TRBV12-3 or TRBV12-4 and TRBJ1-5, with 9 bases matching TRBD1. Trimming cost V 2 bases and J 1 base; bases outside gene matches: 3. This CDR3 contains 16 residues.

The V and J genes are TRBV29-1 and TRBJ2-5; 8 bases match TRBD1. CDR1 SQVTM and CDR2 ANQGSEA come from the germline V gene. This CDR3 is 13 amino acids long. V was pared by 4 bases and J by 5 bases, with 6 bases of the junction left unmatched. CDR3 loop: CSVGGRGPETQYF. The CDR3 DNA is TGCAGCGTTGGGGGCAGGGGGCCTGAGACCCAGTACTTC.

Ten or more counts support this clonotype. The V gene is TRBV7-2, the J gene TRBJ1-1; D is undetermined. Trimming stripped 0 bases from V and 5 bases from J, with 13 bases between. Germline assignment: CDR1 SGHTA and CDR2 FQGNSA. CDR3 length: 15 amino acids. Written as DNA, the CDR3 is TGTGCCAGCAGCTTAGCCGTGATGGTTGATACTGAAGCTTTCTTT. Translated, it gives CASSLAVMVDTEAFF. Combining the CDR3 with reference TRBV7-2 and TRBJ1-1 gives the whole variable domain GAGVSQSPSNKVTEKGKDVELRCDPISGHTALYWYRQSLGQGLEFLIYFQGNSAPDKSGLPSDRFSAERTGGSVSTLTIQRTQQEDSAVYLCASSLAVMVDTEAFFGQGTRLTVV.

CDR3 sequence (DNA): TGTGCCAGCAGCCCTCAGGGAAGCAGTCGTGAAAAACTGTTTTTT. This codes for CASSPQGSSREKLFF. V usage is TRBV7-6 and J usage is TRBJ1-4; weak D call: TRBD1 (5 bases). The CDR3 has 15 amino acids. Looked up from germline, CDR1 is SGHVS and CDR2 is FNYEAQ. Deletions cut 5 bases from V and 7 bases from J, with 17 bases between.

This clonotype was seen more than once but under ten times. The chain combines TRBV7-2 with TRBJ1-1; D is unresolved. V gave up 3 bases and J gave up 4 bases, with 9 bases separating them. The CDR3 has 13 amino acids. The germline CDR1 and CDR2 sequences are SGHTA and FQGNSA. DNA for the CDR3: TGTGCCAGCAGCTTTAACCCGGGCACTGAAGCTTTCTTT. Residues: CASSFNPGTEAFF.

V usage is TRBV4-1 and J usage is TRBJ1-2; D is ambiguous. Trimming took 2 bases from V and 7 from J, leaving 14 bases between them. CDR3 length equals 14 residues. Germline V gene sequence: CDR1 MGHRA, CDR2 YSYEKL. This CDR3 reads CASSQPRRQRGYTF. Written as DNA, the CDR3 is TGCGCCAGCAGCCAACCTCGACGGCAGCGTGGCTACACCTTC.

This clonotype has at least ten counts. The chain carries TRBV7-9 and TRBJ2-5, with a weak D call TRBD1 (6 bases). The germline gives CDR1 SEHNR, CDR2 FQNEAQ (reference sequence). The CDR3 covers 12 residues. The germline V and J ends were trimmed by 3 bases and 4 bases, with 6 bases remaining between them. This CDR3 is CASSLGAETQYF. CDR3 in DNA: TGTGCCAGCAGCTTGGGGGCAGAGACCCAGTACTTC.

This sequence joins TRBV27 and TRBJ2-4; 7 positions match TRBD1. J gave up 9 bases and V 5 bases, and 13 bases lay outside the gene matches. CDR3 length: 15 residues. Germline CDR1 is MNHEY and CDR2 is SMNVEV (reference sequence). The CDR3 reads CASSILQGQGVIQYF. DNA for the CDR3: TGTGCCAGCAGTATACTACAGGGGCAGGGGGTCATTCAGTACTTC.

The chain joins TRBV12-3 or TRBV12-4 to TRBJ2-3; 7 bases fit TRBD1. The CDR3 extends over 15 amino acids. V lost 6 bases to trimming and J lost 3 bases; unmatched junction nucleotides: 9. CDR3 in DNA: TGTGCCAGCAGCCGTAGACAGGGAACTACAGATACGCAGTATTTT. Translated: CASSRRQGTTDTQYF.

This clonotype came up a few times. The chain links TRBV4-2 to TRBJ2-5; either TRBD1 or TRBD2 may fit D (5 bases each). V was cut by 0 bases and J by 4 bases, with 15 bases left in between. The CDR3 loop spans 16 amino acids. Germline loops: CDR1 LGHNA, CDR2 YNFKEQ. CDR3 sequence reads: CASSQETQGGGETQYF. CDR3 DNA: TGTGCCAGCAGCCAAGAAACTCAGGGTGGAGGAGAGACCCAGTACTTC.

A remark on this clonotype: One junction end does not reproduce the germline sequence, and a read error may be involved. As DNA, the CDR3 is TGTGCCGGCAGCTTAGGGCTACCCTACAATGAGCAGTTCTTC. Translation: CAGSLGLPYNEQFF. V gene TRBV7-2 combines with J gene TRBJ2-1; D not certain. CDR3 length: 14 amino acids. Germline-derived CDR1 and CDR2 are SGHTA and FQGNSA.

This clonotype has just a few counts. This chain joins TRBV7-2 and TRBJ1-2; D not certain. The germline CDR1 and CDR2 sequences are SGHTA and FQGNSA. This CDR3 has 15 residues. Trimming pared 3 bases from V and 3 bases from J, leaving 14 bases between. CDR3 sequence (DNA): TGTGCCAGCAGCTTGTTCCGGGCTGGGGACTATGGCTACACCTTC. Protein product: CASSLFRAGDYGYTF.

In this sample, this clonotype turned up a few times. The gene calls are TRBV27 and TRBJ1-1; no clear D gene. Germline CDR1 and CDR2: MNHEY and SMNVEV (reference sequence). V dropped 7 bases and J dropped 8 bases, with 20 bases sitting between them. The length of the CDR3 is 14 residues. CDR3 residues: CASKLDSDGSEAFF. In nucleotides, the CDR3 is TGTGCCAGCAAACTCGACTCGGACGGGTCCGAAGCTTTCTTT.

In its sample, this clonotype was seen many times. The chain recombines TRBV7-2 with TRBJ1-5; D remains unclear. Germline CDR1 SGHTA, CDR2 FQGNSA. V was trimmed by 0 bases and J by 3 bases, leaving 3 bases between them. This CDR3 region has 13 residues. CDR3 residues: CASSLAPNQPQHF. CDR3 DNA sequence: TGTGCCAGCAGCTTAGCCCCCAATCAGCCCCAGCATTTT.

A few counts support this clonotype. The chain joins TRBV7-2 to TRBJ2-5; maybe TRBD2 (5 bases). CDR1 and CDR2 (germline): SGHTA, FQGNSA. V was cut by 2 bases and J by 3 bases, with 10 bases left in between. The CDR3 has 14 residues. CDR3 nucleotide sequence: TGTGCCAGCAGCTTACTTGGAGGTGAAGAGACCCAGTACTTC. Its protein product is CASSLLGGEETQYF. Full variable domain (remainder filled in from reference TRBV7-2 and TRBJ2-5): GAGVSQSPSNKVTEKGKDVELRCDPISGHTALYWYRQSLGQGLEFLIYFQGNSAPDKSGLPSDRFSAERTGGSVSTLTIQRTQQEDSAVYLCASSLLGGEETQYFGPGTRLLVL.